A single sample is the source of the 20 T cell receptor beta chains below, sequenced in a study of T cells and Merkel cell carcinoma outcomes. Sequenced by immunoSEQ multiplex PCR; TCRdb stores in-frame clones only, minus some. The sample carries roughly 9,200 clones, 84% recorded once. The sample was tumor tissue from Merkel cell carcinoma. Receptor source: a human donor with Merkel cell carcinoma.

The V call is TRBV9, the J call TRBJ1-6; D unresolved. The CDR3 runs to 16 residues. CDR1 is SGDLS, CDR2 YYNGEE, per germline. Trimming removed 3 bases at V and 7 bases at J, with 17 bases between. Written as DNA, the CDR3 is TGTGCCAGCAGCGCATCAGAGAGGGCTTCCAATTCACCCCTCCACTTT. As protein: CASSASERASNSPLHF.

The CDR3 reads CASSFGGPSLTDTQYF. DNA of the CDR3: TGTGCCAGCAGTTTTGGGGGGCCAAGCCTCACAGATACGCAGTATTTT. The chain carries TRBV28 and TRBJ2-3, with D possibly called TRBD1 or TRBD2 (6 bases each). Germline CDR1 is MDHEN and CDR2 is SYDVKM. Trimming took off 3 bases at V and 2 bases at J, with 15 bases between the two ends. This CDR3 spans 16 amino acids. The full variable domain, with the rest looked up from reference TRBV28 and TRBJ2-3, is DVKVTQSSRYLVKRTGEKVFLECVQDMDHENMFWYRQDPGLGLRLIYFSYDVKMKEKGDIPEGYSVSREKKERFSLILESASTNQTSMYLCASSFGGPSLTDTQYFGPGTRLTVL.

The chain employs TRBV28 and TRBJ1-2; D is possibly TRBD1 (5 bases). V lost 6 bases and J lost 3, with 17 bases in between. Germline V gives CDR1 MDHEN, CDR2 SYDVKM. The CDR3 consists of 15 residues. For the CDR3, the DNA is TGTGCCAGCAGAGACCCCGGGGGTGGGGACTATGGCTACACCTTC. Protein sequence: CASRDPGGGDYGYTF.

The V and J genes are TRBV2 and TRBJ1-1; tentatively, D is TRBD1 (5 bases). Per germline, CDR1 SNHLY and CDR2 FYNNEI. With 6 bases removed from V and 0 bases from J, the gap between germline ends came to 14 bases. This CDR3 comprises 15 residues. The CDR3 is CASRPQGAVNTEAFF. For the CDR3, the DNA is TGTGCCAGCAGGCCGCAGGGTGCCGTGAACACTGAAGCTTTCTTT.

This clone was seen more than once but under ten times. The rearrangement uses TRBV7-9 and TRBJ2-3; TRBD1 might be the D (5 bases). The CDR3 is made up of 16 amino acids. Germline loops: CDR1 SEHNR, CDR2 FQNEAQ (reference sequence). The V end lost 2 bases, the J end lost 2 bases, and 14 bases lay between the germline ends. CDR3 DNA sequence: TGTGCCAGCAGCTTACGGCAGGGTCGCAACACAGATACGCAGTATTTT. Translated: CASSLRQGRNTDTQYF. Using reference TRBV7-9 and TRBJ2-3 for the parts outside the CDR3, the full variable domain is DTGVSQNPRHKITKRGQNVTFRCDPISEHNRLYWYRQTLGQGPEFLTYFQNEAQLEKSRLLSDRFSAERPKGSFSTLEIQRTEQGDSAMYLCASSLRQGRNTDTQYFGPGTRLTVL.

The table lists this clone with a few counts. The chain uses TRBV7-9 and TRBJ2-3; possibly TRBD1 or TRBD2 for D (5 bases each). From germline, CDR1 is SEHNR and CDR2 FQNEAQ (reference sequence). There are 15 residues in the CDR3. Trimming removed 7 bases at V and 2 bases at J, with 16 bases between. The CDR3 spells CASIETGTFTDTQYF. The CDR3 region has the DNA TGTGCCAGCATCGAAACCGGGACGTTCACAGATACGCAGTATTTT.

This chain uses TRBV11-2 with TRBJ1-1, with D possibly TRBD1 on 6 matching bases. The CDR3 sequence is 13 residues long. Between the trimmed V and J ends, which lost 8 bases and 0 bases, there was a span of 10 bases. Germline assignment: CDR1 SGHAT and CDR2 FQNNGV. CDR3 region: CASERDMNTEAFF. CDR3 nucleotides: TGTGCCAGCGAGAGGGACATGAACACTGAAGCTTTCTTT.

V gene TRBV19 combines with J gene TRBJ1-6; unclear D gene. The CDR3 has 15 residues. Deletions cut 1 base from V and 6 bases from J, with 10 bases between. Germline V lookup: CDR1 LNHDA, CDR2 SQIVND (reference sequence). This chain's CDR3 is CASSIVSVFNSPLHF. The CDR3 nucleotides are TGTGCCAGTAGTATAGTTTCGGTGTTTAATTCACCCCTCCACTTT.

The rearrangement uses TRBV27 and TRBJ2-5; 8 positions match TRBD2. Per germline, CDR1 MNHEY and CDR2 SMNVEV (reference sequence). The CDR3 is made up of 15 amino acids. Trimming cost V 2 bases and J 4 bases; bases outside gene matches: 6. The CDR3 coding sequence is TGTGCCAGCAGTTTACTGCGGGGGGTGGGAGAGACCCAGTACTTC. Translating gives CASSLLRGVGETQYF.

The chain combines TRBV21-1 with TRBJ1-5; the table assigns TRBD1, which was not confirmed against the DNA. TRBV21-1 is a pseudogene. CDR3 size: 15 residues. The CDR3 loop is CASSIGTTGSQPQHF. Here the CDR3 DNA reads TGTGCCAGCAGCATAGGGACAACAGGAAGTCAGCCCCAGCATTTT.

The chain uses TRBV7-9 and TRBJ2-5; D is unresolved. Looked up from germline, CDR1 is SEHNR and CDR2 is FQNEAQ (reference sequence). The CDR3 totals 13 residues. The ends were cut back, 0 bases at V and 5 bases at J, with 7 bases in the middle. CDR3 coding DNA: TGTGCCAGCAGCTTAGCTGGGCCGGAGACCCAGTACTTC. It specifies CASSLAGPETQYF.

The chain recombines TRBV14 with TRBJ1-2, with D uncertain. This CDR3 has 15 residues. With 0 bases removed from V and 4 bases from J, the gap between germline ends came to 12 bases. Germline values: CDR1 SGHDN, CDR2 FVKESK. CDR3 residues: CASSQDQGVLYGYTF. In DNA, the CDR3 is TGTGCCAGCAGCCAAGATCAAGGAGTCCTCTATGGCTACACCTTC. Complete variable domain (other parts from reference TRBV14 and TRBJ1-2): EAGVTQFPSHSVIEKGQTVTLRCDPISGHDNLYWYRRVMGKEIKFLLHFVKESKQDESGMPNNRFLAERTGGTYSTLKVQPAELEDSGVYFCASSQDQGVLYGYTFGSGTRLTVV.

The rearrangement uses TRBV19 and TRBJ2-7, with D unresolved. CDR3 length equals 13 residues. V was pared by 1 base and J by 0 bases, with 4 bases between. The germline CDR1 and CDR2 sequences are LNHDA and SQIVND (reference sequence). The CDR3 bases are TGTGCCAGTAGTATAGCGGACTCCTACGAGCAGTACTTC. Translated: CASSIADSYEQYF.

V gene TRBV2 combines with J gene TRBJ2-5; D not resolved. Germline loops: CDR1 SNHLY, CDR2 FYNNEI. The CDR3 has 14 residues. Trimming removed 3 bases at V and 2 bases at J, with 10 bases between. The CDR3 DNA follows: TGTGCCAGCAGTGAGGCTAGTGATCAAGAGACCCAGTACTTC. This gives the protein CASSEASDQETQYF.

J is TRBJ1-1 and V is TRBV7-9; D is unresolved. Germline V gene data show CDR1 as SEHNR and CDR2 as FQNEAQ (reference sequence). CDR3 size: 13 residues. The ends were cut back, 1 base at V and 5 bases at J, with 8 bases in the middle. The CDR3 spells CASSLGAGTEAFF. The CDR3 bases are TGTGCCAGCAGCTTAGGGGCGGGAACTGAAGCTTTCTTT.

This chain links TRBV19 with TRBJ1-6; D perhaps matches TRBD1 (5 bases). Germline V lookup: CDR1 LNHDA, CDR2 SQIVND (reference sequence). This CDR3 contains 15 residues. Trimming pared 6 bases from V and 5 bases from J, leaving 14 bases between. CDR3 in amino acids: CASSLRDGHNSPLHF. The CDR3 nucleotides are TGTGCCAGTAGCCTCAGGGACGGGCATAATTCACCCCTCCACTTT.

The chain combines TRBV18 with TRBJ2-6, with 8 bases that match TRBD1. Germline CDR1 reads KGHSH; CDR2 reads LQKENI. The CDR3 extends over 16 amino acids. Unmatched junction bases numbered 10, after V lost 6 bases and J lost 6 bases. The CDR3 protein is CASSQILQGAANVLTF. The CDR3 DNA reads TGTGCCAGCTCCCAGATACTCCAGGGGGCGGCCAACGTCCTGACTTTC.

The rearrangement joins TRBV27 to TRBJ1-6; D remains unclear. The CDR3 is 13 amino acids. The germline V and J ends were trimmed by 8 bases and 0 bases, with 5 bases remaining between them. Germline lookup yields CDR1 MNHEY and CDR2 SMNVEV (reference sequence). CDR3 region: CASSSSYNSPLHF. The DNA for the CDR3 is TGTGCCAGCTCGAGCTCCTATAATTCACCCCTCCACTTT.

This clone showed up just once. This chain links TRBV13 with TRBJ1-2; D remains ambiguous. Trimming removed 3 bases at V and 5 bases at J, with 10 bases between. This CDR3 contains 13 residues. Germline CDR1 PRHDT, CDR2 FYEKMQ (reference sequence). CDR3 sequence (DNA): TGTGCCAGCAGCTTGGAGGGCCGGTATGGCTACACCTTC. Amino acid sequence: CASSLEGRYGYTF. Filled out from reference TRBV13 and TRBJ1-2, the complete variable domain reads AAGVIQSPRHLIKEKRETATLKCYPIPRHDTVYWYQQGPGQDPQFLISFYEKMQSDKGSIPDRFSAQQFSDYHSELNMSSLELGDSALYFCASSLEGRYGYTFGSGTRLTVV.

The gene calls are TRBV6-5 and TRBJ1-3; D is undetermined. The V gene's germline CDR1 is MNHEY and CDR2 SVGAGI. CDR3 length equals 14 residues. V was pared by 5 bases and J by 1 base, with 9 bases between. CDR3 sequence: CASSKRVSGNTIYF. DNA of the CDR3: TGTGCCAGCAGTAAAAGGGTGTCTGGAAACACCATATATTTT.